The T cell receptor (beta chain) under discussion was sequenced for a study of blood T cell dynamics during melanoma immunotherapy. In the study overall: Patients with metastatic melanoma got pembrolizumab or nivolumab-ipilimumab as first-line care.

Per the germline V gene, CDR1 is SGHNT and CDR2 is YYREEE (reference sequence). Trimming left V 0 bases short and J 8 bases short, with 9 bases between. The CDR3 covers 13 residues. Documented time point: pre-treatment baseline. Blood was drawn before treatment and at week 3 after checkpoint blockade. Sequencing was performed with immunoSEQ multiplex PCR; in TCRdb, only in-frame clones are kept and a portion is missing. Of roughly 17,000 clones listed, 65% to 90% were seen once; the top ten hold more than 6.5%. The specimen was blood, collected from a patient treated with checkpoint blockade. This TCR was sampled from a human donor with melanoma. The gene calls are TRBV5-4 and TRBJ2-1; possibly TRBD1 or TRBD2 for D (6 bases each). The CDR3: CASSLVGGDEQFF. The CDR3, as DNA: TGTGCCAGCAGCTTGGTCGGGGGCGATGAGCAGTTCTTC.